This is a list of T cell receptor beta chains from one sample in a study of cytomegalovirus exposure and HLA in healthy donors. Here immunoSEQ multiplex PCR was the method, and the copy in TCRdb shows in-frame clones only, minus some. The sample carries just over 150,000 clones, approximately 79% recorded once. The specimen sequenced was PBMCs. These receptor sequences come from a woman between 50 and 59 years old in good health and CMV-seropositive. Both conserved end residues are part of each CDR3. Each record gives: V gene, D gene, CDR3 length, J gene, clone size, CDR3 DNA, CDR3 protein. A D gene is named only where the DNA matches it firmly. Some rows have no size entry. The others give once, few or many, or a class for an expanded clone.

v_gene: TRBV7-2
d_gene: NA
len: 16
j_gene: TRBJ2-6
abundance: few
CDR3nt: TGTGCCAGCAGCTTAGAAGTAGCTTCTGGGGCCAACGTCCTGACTTTC
CDR3aa: CASSLEVASGANVLTF

v_gene: TRBV13
d_gene: NA
len: 15
j_gene: TRBJ2-5
abundance: NA
CDR3nt: TGTGCCAGCAGCTTAGGGTTCAGCGGCAAAGAGACCCAGTACTTC
CDR3aa: CASSLGFSGKETQYF

v_gene: TRBV5-6
d_gene: NA
len: 15
j_gene: TRBJ2-1
abundance: NA
CDR3nt: TGTGCCAGCAGCCCCTTTTATTTCGCCTACAATGAGCAGTTCTTC
CDR3aa: CASSPFYFAYNEQFF

v_gene: TRBV7-8
d_gene: NA
len: 13
j_gene: TRBJ2-4
abundance: NA
CDR3nt: TGTGCCAGCAGCTTAGCCAGTATAAACATTCAGTACTTC
CDR3aa: CASSLASINIQYF

v_gene: TRBV7-8
d_gene: NA
len: 15
j_gene: TRBJ1-1
abundance: NA
CDR3nt: TGTGCCAGCAGCTTATTGGTCCGTGCGCGGACTGAAGCTTTCTTT
CDR3aa: CASSLLVRARTEAFF

v_gene: TRBV5-5
d_gene: TRBD1
len: 20
j_gene: TRBJ2-6
abundance: NA
CDR3nt: TGTGCCAGCAGCTTTCAACCCCCGGGACAGACTCTCTCTGGGGCCAACGTCCTGACTTTC
CDR3aa: CASSFQPPGQTLSGANVLTF

v_gene: TRBV5-4
d_gene: NA
len: 14
j_gene: TRBJ2-7
abundance: NA
CDR3nt: TGTGCCAGCAGCTTTCTAGGTTCGACCTACGAGCAGTACTTC
CDR3aa: CASSFLGSTYEQYF

v_gene: TRBV28
d_gene: NA
len: 13
j_gene: TRBJ2-5
abundance: NA
CDR3nt: TGTGCCAGCAGTTCGACACTTCAAGAGACCCAGTACTTC
CDR3aa: CASSSTLQETQYF

v_gene: TRBV10-3
d_gene: NA
len: 13
j_gene: TRBJ2-6
abundance: NA
CDR3nt: TGTGCCATCACAGGGTCTGGGGCCAACGTCCTGACTTTC
CDR3aa: CAITGSGANVLTF

v_gene: TRBV5-1
d_gene: NA
len: 15
j_gene: TRBJ1-1
abundance: few
CDR3nt: TGCGCCAGCAGCTTGGGCGGGAGCGGGGGCACTGAAGCTTTCTTT
CDR3aa: CASSLGGSGGTEAFF

v_gene: TRBV7-9
d_gene: TRBD2
len: 16
j_gene: TRBJ2-7
abundance: NA
CDR3nt: TGTGCCAGCAGCTTCCCCCTAGCGGGAGGCCTATACGAGCAGTACTTC
CDR3aa: CASSFPLAGGLYEQYF

v_gene: TRBV29-1
d_gene: TRBD1
len: 11
j_gene: TRBJ2-5
abundance: NA
CDR3nt: TGCAGCGGCGACAGGGGAAAGACCCAGTACTTC
CDR3aa: CSGDRGKTQYF

v_gene: TRBV18
d_gene: TRBD1
len: 19
j_gene: TRBJ1-3
abundance: NA
CDR3nt: TGTGCCAGCTCTCTTTCGACCGGGACAGTGCTCTCCGTCGGAAACACCATATATTTT
CDR3aa: CASSLSTGTVLSVGNTIYF

v_gene: TRBV4-3
d_gene: NA
len: 20
j_gene: TRBJ1-4
abundance: few
CDR3nt: TGCGCCAGCAGCCAAGATGGAGTGGTTTCACAGGGAAGTTTGGGGGAAAAACTGTTTTTT
CDR3aa: CASSQDGVVSQGSLGEKLFF

v_gene: TRBV19
d_gene: NA
len: 15
j_gene: TRBJ1-5
abundance: NA
CDR3nt: TGTGCCACCAGGGTGCGATCCTATAGCAATCAGCCCCAGCATTTT
CDR3aa: CATRVRSYSNQPQHF

v_gene: TRBV9
d_gene: NA
len: 11
j_gene: TRBJ2-1
abundance: NA
CDR3nt: TGTGCCAGCAGCGTCGGGGTTGAGCAGTTCTTC
CDR3aa: CASSVGVEQFF

v_gene: TRBV4-1
d_gene: TRBD1
len: 13
j_gene: TRBJ2-7
abundance: few
CDR3nt: TGCGCCAGCAGCCGCGACAGGGGCAACGAGCAGTACTTC
CDR3aa: CASSRDRGNEQYF

v_gene: TRBV4-2
d_gene: NA
len: 14
j_gene: TRBJ1-1
abundance: NA
CDR3nt: TGTGCCAGCAGCCAGGAGGGGCGGGTGGGGGAAGCTTTCTTT
CDR3aa: CASSQEGRVGEAFF

v_gene: TRBV19
d_gene: NA
len: 17
j_gene: TRBJ1-5
abundance: few
CDR3nt: TGTGCCAGTAGTAGCCTCCGGGACATCGATAGCAATCAGCCCCAGCATTTT
CDR3aa: CASSSLRDIDSNQPQHF

v_gene: TRBV27
d_gene: TRBD1
len: 15
j_gene: TRBJ1-6
abundance: once
CDR3nt: TGTGCCAGCAGTCAATCTACAGGGGTAGGTTCACCCCTCCACTTT
CDR3aa: CASSQSTGVGSPLHF

v_gene: TRBV19
d_gene: NA
len: 14
j_gene: TRBJ2-7
abundance: few
CDR3nt: TGTGCCAGTAGTGCAAACAGGCACCCCTACGAGCAGTACTTC
CDR3aa: CASSANRHPYEQYF

v_gene: TRBV7-2
d_gene: TRBD2
len: 19
j_gene: TRBJ2-1
abundance: NA
CDR3nt: TGTGCCAGCAGCCCACCCCTGCGACTAGCGGGGGACCCCTACAATGAGCAGTTCTTC
CDR3aa: CASSPPLRLAGDPYNEQFF

v_gene: TRBV10-3
d_gene: TRBD2
len: 13
j_gene: TRBJ2-2
abundance: once
CDR3nt: TGTGCCCTTTCGGGACTATACACCGGGGAGCTGTTTTTT
CDR3aa: CALSGLYTGELFF

v_gene: TRBV6-1
d_gene: NA
len: 12
j_gene: TRBJ2-5
abundance: NA
CDR3nt: TGTGCCAGCAGTAGCCCCCAAGAGACCCAGTACTTC
CDR3aa: CASSSPQETQYF

v_gene: TRBV4-3
d_gene: TRBD1
len: 18
j_gene: TRBJ1-4
abundance: few
CDR3nt: TGCGCCAGCAGCCAGGAAAACAGGGGGCGAAGCCCTAATGAAAAACTGTTTTTT
CDR3aa: CASSQENRGRSPNEKLFF

v_gene: TRBV5-1
d_gene: TRBD1
len: 17
j_gene: TRBJ2-5
abundance: NA
CDR3nt: TGCGCCAGCAGCCCCCTCGGGACAGGGGGCGCCGGAGAGACCCAGTACTTC
CDR3aa: CASSPLGTGGAGETQYF

v_gene: TRBV11-2
d_gene: NA
len: 13
j_gene: TRBJ2-5
abundance: NA
CDR3nt: TGTGCCAGCAGCTTAGAGACAGAAGAGACCCAGTACTTC
CDR3aa: CASSLETEETQYF

v_gene: TRBV7-2
d_gene: TRBD1
len: 17
j_gene: TRBJ1-1
abundance: NA
CDR3nt: TGTGCCAGCAGCCCCCGACAGGGGTCGAATTACAACACTGAAGCTTTCTTT
CDR3aa: CASSPRQGSNYNTEAFF

v_gene: TRBV27
d_gene: TRBD1
len: 13
j_gene: TRBJ2-7
abundance: NA
CDR3nt: TGTGCCAGCAGCCGGGACAGGGGCTACGAGCAGTACTTC
CDR3aa: CASSRDRGYEQYF

v_gene: TRBV2
d_gene: NA
len: 11
j_gene: TRBJ2-7
abundance: NA
CDR3nt: TGTGCCAGCAGCATCTCCTACGAGCAGTACTTC
CDR3aa: CASSISYEQYF

v_gene: TRBV9
d_gene: TRBD2
len: 15
j_gene: TRBJ2-5
abundance: NA
CDR3nt: TGTGCCAGCAGCGCGACCGGGACTAGTGTGGAGACCCAGTACTTC
CDR3aa: CASSATGTSVETQYF

v_gene: TRBV7-9
d_gene: NA
len: 15
j_gene: TRBJ1-4
abundance: NA
CDR3nt: TGTGCCAGCAGCCTCTCGACACTAACTAATGAAAAACTGTTTTTT
CDR3aa: CASSLSTLTNEKLFF

v_gene: TRBV7-7
d_gene: NA
len: 12
j_gene: TRBJ2-2
abundance: NA
CDR3nt: TGTGCTAGCAGGGGGGCGGCCGGGGAGCTGTTTTTT
CDR3aa: CASRGAAGELFF

v_gene: TRBV7-2
d_gene: NA
len: 15
j_gene: TRBJ2-7
abundance: NA
CDR3nt: TGTGCCAGCAGCTTAGTCAGAGGCCCCTCCTACGAGCAGTACTTC
CDR3aa: CASSLVRGPSYEQYF

v_gene: TRBV4-1
d_gene: TRBD1
len: 16
j_gene: TRBJ2-7
abundance: NA
CDR3nt: TGCGCCAGCAGCCCTCAGTCCAGGACAGGGGCCCACGAGCAGTACTTC
CDR3aa: CASSPQSRTGAHEQYF

v_gene: TRBV18
d_gene: TRBD1
len: 18
j_gene: TRBJ1-1
abundance: once
CDR3nt: TGTGCCAGCTCACTGAACTACCTCACTGGAGGGGGCAGGACTGAAGCTTTCTTT
CDR3aa: CASSLNYLTGGGRTEAFF

v_gene: TRBV11-1
d_gene: NA
len: 16
j_gene: TRBJ2-1
abundance: NA
CDR3nt: TGTGCCAGCAGCTTCCCGTATACGCAGGGTATGGATGAGCAGTTCTTC
CDR3aa: CASSFPYTQGMDEQFF

v_gene: TRBV21-1
d_gene: NA
len: 18
j_gene: TRBJ1-1
abundance: NA
CDR3nt: TGTGCCAGCAGCACCGGGCGTCGGACAGGGCAAGGGGGAACTGAAGCTTTCTTT
CDR3aa: CASSTGRRTGQGGTEAFF

v_gene: TRBV29-1
d_gene: TRBD2
len: 14
j_gene: TRBJ2-7
abundance: NA
CDR3nt: TGCAGCGTGCGTTTGGGCGGGAGATCCTACGAGCAGTACTTC
CDR3aa: CSVRLGGRSYEQYF

v_gene: TRBV5-4
d_gene: NA
len: 15
j_gene: TRBJ1-2
abundance: NA
CDR3nt: TGTGCCAGCAGCCAACAGGGAGAGGCTAACTATGGCTACACCTTC
CDR3aa: CASSQQGEANYGYTF

v_gene: TRBV19
d_gene: TRBD1
len: 14
j_gene: TRBJ2-7
abundance: NA
CDR3nt: TGTGCCAGTAGTACCCACAGACAGGGCGTCGAGCAGTACTTC
CDR3aa: CASSTHRQGVEQYF

v_gene: TRBV7-9
d_gene: NA
len: 13
j_gene: TRBJ2-7
abundance: NA
CDR3nt: TGTGCCAGCAGCTGGGGGGACAGTTACGAGCAGTACTTC
CDR3aa: CASSWGDSYEQYF

v_gene: TRBV2
d_gene: NA
len: 14
j_gene: TRBJ1-5
abundance: NA
CDR3nt: TGTGCCAGCAGCGAGTCTACGGTCAGGCAGCCCCAGCATTTT
CDR3aa: CASSESTVRQPQHF

v_gene: TRBV4-2
d_gene: TRBD2
len: 16
j_gene: TRBJ2-3
abundance: few
CDR3nt: TGTGCCAGCAGCCCATTGACTAGCGGGAGCACAGATACGCAGTATTTT
CDR3aa: CASSPLTSGSTDTQYF

v_gene: TRBV5-4
d_gene: NA
len: 14
j_gene: TRBJ1-2
abundance: NA
CDR3nt: TGTGCCAGCAGCTTGGAAACAGGAGCTTATGGCTACACCTTC
CDR3aa: CASSLETGAYGYTF

v_gene: TRBV5-1
d_gene: NA
len: 18
j_gene: TRBJ2-3
abundance: NA
CDR3nt: TGCGCCAGCAGCTTGGCGGGAGACAGCTGGGGGGTCACAGATACGCAGTATTTT
CDR3aa: CASSLAGDSWGVTDTQYF

v_gene: TRBV19
d_gene: TRBD1
len: 15
j_gene: TRBJ2-2
abundance: once
CDR3nt: TGTGCCAGTAGACCGGACAGGGTAAACACCGGGGAGCTGTTTTTT
CDR3aa: CASRPDRVNTGELFF